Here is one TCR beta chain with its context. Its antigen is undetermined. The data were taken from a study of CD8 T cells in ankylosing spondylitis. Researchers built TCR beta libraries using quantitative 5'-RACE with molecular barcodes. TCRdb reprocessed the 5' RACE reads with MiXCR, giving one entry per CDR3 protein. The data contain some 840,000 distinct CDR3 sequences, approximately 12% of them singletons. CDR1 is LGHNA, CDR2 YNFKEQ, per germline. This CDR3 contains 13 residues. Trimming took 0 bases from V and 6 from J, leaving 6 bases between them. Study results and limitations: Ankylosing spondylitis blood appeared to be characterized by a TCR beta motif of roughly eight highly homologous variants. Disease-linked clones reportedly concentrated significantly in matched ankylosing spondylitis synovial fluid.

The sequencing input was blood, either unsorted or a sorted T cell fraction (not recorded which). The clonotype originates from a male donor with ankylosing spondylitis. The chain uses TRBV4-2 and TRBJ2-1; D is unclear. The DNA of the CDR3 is TGTGCCAGCAGCCAAGATTGGATCAATGAGCAGTTCTTC. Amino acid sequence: CASSQDWINEQFF.